This T cell receptor beta chain was captured by sequencing in a study of cytomegalovirus exposure and HLA in healthy donors. With regard to this clone: The target antigen is unknown.

Regarding the study as a whole: Later analysis identified several of the most significant clusters that appeared linked to common viral pathogens. Most TCR sequences showed up rarely, but some public TCRs showed up in many donors.

This PCR relied on a set of 60 Vbeta primers and 13 Jbeta primers. The data were produced by immunoSEQ multiplex PCR, yet TCRdb's version contains in-frame clones alone and is incomplete. The sample carries around 170,000 clones, about four fifths recorded once. The clonotype comes from a man in his forties in good health and CMV-seronegative. The material sequenced was PBMCs.

CDR3 nucleotide sequence: TGTGCCAGCAGTGCCCAGGCACCCGGCGCAGATACGCAGTATTTT. Its protein is CASSAQAPGADTQYF. The chain recombines TRBV6-1 with TRBJ2-3; D gene unclear. V lost 4 bases and J lost 4, with 15 bases in between. CDR3 size: 15 residues. Germline V gene data show CDR1 as MNHNS and CDR2 as SASEGT.